These 3 T cell receptor beta chains were all obtained from the same sample, sequenced in a study of graft-versus-host responses after intestinal transplantation. Clones were sequenced by immunoSEQ multiplex PCR, and TCRdb holds only the in-frame ones, with some missing. The sample lists fewer than 20,000 clones, around 93% occurring once. Specimen: PBMCs, collected 23 days after intestinal transplant. These receptors were obtained from a human patient who received an intestinal transplant, so some T cells may come from the graft donor.

This chain connects TRBV6-5 to TRBJ2-5, with TRBD2 matching 11 bases. In germline, CDR1 is MNHEY, CDR2 SVGAGI. The CDR3 length is 14 residues. V shed 8 bases, J shed 4 bases, and the junction held 6 bases outside the gene matches. The CDR3 DNA reads as TGTGCCAGCGGGATAGCGGGAGGGCTAGAGACCCAGTACTTC. Protein product: CASGIAGGLETQYF.

This chain uses TRBV10-2 with TRBJ2-1; D unclear. CDR3 length equals 14 residues. V was clipped by 3 bases and J by 2 bases, with 8 bases between them. Germline CDR1 reads WSHSY; CDR2 reads SAAADI. This chain's CDR3 is CASSEFVPYNEQFF. The DNA of the CDR3 is TGCGCCAGCAGTGAATTTGTTCCCTACAATGAGCAGTTCTTC.

The V and J genes are TRBV5-1 and TRBJ2-7; D may be TRBD1 (5 bases). V dropped 3 bases and J dropped 2 bases, with 9 bases sitting between them. Germline lookup yields CDR1 SGHRS and CDR2 YFSETQ. The CDR3 is 13 amino acids. The CDR3 reads CASSSMDTYEQYF. The CDR3 DNA reads TGCGCCAGCAGCTCGATGGACACCTACGAGCAGTACTTC.